The clone carrying this TCR beta chain was counted once. As yet, its antigen is unknown. A single base is all that separates this from a far larger clone, so a read error is likely. Naive CD8 cells were CD45RO-negative, positively selected for CCR7, excluding terminally differentiated effector memory CD45RA+ cells. Sequencing was performed with immunoSEQ multiplex PCR; in TCRdb, only in-frame clones are kept and a portion is missing. The table has over 800,000 clones, over 90% seen once. There are 11 residues in the CDR3. CDR1 is SGHDN, CDR2 FVKESK, per germline. V was shortened by 5 bases and J by 0 bases, with 2 bases between the two germline ends. The sample comes from a study of shared clonotypes between healthy human individuals. Notes on the study in general: Four donors shared about 4.8% of their naive CD4 clonotypes. Non-shared clonotypes had lower generation probabilities than clonotypes shared by all four sorted-subset donors.

Sequenced sample: naive CD8+ T cells sorted from blood. The chain is built from TRBV14 and TRBJ2-7; D call uncertain. The clonotype comes from a man aged 25 to 40 in good health. CDR3 in DNA: TGTGCCAGCAGCAACTCCTACGAGCAGTACTTC. Translation gives CASSNSYEQYF.